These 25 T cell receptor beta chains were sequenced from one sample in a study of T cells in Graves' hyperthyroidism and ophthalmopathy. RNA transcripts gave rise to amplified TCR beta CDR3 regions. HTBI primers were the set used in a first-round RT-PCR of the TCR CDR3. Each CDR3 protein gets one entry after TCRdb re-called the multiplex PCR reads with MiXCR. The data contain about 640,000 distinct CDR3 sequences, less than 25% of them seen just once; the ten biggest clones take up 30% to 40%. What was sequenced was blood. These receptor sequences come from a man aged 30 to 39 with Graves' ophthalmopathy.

CDR3 nucleotides: TGCAGTGCTAGAGAGGCAGGACGAGGATCCTATAATTCACCCCTCCACTTT. The encoded protein is CSAREAGRGSYNSPLHF. The chain combines TRBV20-1 with TRBJ1-6, with no clear D. In germline, CDR1 is DFQATT, CDR2 SNEGSKA (reference sequence). This CDR3 contains 17 residues. The ends were cut back, 0 bases at V and 1 base at J, with 13 bases in the middle.

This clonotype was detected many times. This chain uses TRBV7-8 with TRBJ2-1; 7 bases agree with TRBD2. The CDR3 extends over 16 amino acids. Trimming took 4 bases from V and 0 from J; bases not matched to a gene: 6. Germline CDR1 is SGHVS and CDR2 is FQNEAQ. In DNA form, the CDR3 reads TGTGCCAGCAGCTCCCCGGGCGGGAGCTCCTACAATGAGCAGTTCTTC. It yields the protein CASSSPGGSSYNEQFF. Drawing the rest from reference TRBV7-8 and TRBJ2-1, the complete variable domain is GAGVSQSPRYKVAKRGQDVALRCDPISGHVSLFWYQQALGQGPEFLTYFQNEAQLDKSGLPSDRFFAERPEGSVSTLKIQRTQQEDSAVYLCASSSPGGSSYNEQFFGPGTRLTVL.

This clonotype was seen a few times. Written as DNA, the CDR3 is TGTGCCAGCAGCTTTGCCGGGAGTCAGAATGAGCAGTTCTTC. Amino acid sequence: CASSFAGSQNEQFF. This chain connects TRBV11-2 to TRBJ2-1, with TRBD2 as a possible D gene (6 bases). The V gene's germline CDR1 is SGHAT and CDR2 FQNNGV. Trimming removed 3 bases from V and 7 bases from J, with 13 bases in between. This CDR3 has 14 residues. The full variable domain, with the rest looked up from reference TRBV11-2 and TRBJ2-1, is EAGVAQSPRYKIIEKRQSVAFWCNPISGHATLYWYQQILGQGPKLLIQFQNNGVVDDSQLPKDRFSAERLKGVDSTLKIQPAKLEDSAVYLCASSFAGSQNEQFFGPGTRLTVL.

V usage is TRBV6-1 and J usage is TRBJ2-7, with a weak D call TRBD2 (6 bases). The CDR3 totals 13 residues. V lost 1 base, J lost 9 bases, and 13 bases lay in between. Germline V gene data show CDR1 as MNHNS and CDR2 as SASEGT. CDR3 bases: TGTGCCAGCAGTGAAGGAACCGGGACTGGGCAGTACTTC. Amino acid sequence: CASSEGTGTGQYF.

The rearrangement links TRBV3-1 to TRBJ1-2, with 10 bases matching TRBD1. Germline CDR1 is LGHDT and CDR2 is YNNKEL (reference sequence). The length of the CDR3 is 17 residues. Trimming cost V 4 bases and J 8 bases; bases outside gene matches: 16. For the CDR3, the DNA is TGTGCCAGCAGCCCGACCGGGACAGGGGCGCCATCGGGGGGCTACACCTTC. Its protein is CASSPTGTGAPSGGYTF.

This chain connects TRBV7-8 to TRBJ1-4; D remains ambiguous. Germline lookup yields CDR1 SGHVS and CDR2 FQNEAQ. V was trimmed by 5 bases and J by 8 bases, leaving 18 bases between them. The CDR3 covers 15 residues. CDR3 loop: CASSASGGNGEKLFF. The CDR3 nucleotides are TGTGCCAGCAGCGCAAGCGGCGGGAATGGAGAAAAACTGTTTTTT.

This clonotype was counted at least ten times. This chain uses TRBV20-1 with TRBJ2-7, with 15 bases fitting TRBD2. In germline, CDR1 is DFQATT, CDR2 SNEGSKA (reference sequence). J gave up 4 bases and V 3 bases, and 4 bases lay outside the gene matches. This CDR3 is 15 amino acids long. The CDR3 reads CSARPGTSGRYEQYF. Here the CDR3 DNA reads TGCAGTGCTAGGCCCGGGACTAGCGGGAGGTACGAGCAGTACTTC.

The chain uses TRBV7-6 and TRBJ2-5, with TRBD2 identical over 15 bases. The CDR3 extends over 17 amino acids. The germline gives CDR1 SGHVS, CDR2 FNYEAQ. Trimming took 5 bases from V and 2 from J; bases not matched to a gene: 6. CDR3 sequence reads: CASSVGLAGGRQETQYF. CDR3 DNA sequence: TGTGCCAGCAGCGTAGGACTAGCGGGAGGGCGACAAGAGACCCAGTACTTC.

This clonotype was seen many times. The CDR3 DNA reads TGTGCCTGGACTCCATCGGGAGATGGCTACACCTTC. It codes for CAWTPSGDGYTF. V usage is TRBV30 and J usage is TRBJ1-2; no reliable D call. The CDR3 runs to 12 residues. Trimming left V 4 bases short and J 6 bases short, with 12 bases between. Germline-derived CDR1 and CDR2 are GTSNPN and SVGIG (reference sequence). Full variable domain (outside the CDR3, taken from reference TRBV30 and TRBJ1-2): SQTIHQWPATLVQPVGSPLSLECTVEGTSNPNLYWYRQAAGRGLQLLFYSVGIGQISSEVPQNLSASRPQDRQFILSSKKLLLSDSGFYLCAWTPSGDGYTFGSGTRLTVV.

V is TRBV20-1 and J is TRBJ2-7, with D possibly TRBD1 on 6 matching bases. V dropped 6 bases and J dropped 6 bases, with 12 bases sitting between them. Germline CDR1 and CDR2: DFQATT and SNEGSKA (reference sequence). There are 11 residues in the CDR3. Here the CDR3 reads CSATGQGEQYF. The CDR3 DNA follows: TGCAGTGCCACGGGACAAGGCGAGCAGTACTTC.

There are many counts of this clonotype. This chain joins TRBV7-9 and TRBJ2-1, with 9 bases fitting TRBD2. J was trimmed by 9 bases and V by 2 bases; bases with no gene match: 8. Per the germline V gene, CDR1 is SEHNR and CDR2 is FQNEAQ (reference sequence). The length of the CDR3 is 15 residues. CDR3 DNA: TGTGCCAGCAGCTTATCGGCGGGAGGGCCGGGTGAGCAGTTCTTC. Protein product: CASSLSAGGPGEQFF.

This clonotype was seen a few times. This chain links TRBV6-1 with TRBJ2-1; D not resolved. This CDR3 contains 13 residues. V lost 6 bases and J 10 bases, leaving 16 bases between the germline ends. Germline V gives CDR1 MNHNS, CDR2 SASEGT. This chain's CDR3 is CASSRTRSGEQFF. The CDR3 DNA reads TGTGCCAGCAGCCGTACGCGGTCCGGGGAGCAGTTCTTC.

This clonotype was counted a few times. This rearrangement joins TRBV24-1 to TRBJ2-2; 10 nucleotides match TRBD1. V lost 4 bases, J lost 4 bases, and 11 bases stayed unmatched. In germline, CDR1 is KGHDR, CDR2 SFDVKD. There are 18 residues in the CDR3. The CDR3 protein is CATSDHPGQGKGTGELFF. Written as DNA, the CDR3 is TGTGCCACCAGTGACCATCCGGGACAGGGGAAAGGCACCGGGGAGCTGTTTTTT.

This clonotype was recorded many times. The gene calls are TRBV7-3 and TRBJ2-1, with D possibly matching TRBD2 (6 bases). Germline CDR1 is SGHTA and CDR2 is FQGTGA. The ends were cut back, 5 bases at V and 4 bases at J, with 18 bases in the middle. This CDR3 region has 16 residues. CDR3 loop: CASSAGSVSGYNEQFF. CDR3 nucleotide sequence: TGTGCCAGCAGCGCAGGGAGTGTTAGCGGATACAATGAGCAGTTCTTC.

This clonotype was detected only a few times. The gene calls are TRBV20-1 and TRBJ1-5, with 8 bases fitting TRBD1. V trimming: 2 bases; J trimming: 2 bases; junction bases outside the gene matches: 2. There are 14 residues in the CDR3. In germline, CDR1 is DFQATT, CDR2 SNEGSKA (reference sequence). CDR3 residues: CSARPDRGNQPQHF. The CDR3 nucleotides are TGCAGTGCTAGACCGGACAGGGGCAATCAGCCCCAGCATTTT.

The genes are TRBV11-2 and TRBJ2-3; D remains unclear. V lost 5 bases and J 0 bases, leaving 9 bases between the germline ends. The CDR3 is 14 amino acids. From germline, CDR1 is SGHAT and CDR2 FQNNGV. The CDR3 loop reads CASSPMLSTDTQYF. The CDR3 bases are TGTGCCAGCAGCCCGATGTTAAGCACAGATACGCAGTATTTT.

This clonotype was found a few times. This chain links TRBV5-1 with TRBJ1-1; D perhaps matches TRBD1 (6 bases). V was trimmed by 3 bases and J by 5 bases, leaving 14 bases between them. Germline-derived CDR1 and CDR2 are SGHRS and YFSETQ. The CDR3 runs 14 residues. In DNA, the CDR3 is TGCGCCAGCAGCTGGGGGGGCGTAGGGACTGAAGCTTTCTTT. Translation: CASSWGGVGTEAFF.

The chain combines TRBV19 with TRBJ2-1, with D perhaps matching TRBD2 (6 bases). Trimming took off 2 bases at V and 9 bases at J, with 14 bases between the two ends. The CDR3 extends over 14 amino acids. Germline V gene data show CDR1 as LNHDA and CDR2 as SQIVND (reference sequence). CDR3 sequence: CASSISRGSGEQFF. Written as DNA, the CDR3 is TGTGCCAGTAGTATATCTCGGGGGAGCGGTGAGCAGTTCTTC. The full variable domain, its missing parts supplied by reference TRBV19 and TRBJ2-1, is DGGITQSPKYLFRKEGQNVTLSCEQNLNHDAMYWYRQDPGQGLRLIYYSQIVNDFQKGDIAEGYSVSREKKESFPLTVTSAQKNPTAFYLCASSISRGSGEQFFGPGTRLTVL.

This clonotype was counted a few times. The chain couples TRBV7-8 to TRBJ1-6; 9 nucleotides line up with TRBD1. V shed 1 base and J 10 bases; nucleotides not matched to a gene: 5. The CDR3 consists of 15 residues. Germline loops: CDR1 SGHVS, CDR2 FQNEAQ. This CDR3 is CASSLEQGALSPLHF. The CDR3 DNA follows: TGTGCCAGCAGCTTAGAACAGGGGGCGTTATCACCCCTCCACTTT. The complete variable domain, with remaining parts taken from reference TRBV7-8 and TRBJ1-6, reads GAGVSQSPRYKVAKRGQDVALRCDPISGHVSLFWYQQALGQGPEFLTYFQNEAQLDKSGLPSDRFFAERPEGSVSTLKIQRTQQEDSAVYLCASSLEQGALSPLHFGNGTRLTVT.

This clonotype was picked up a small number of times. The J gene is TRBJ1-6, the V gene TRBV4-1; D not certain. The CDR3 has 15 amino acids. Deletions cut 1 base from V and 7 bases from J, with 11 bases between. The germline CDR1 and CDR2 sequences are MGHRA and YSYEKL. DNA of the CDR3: TGCGCCAGCAGCCAAGTCCCGACGGGGAATTCACCCCTCCACTTT. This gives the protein CASSQVPTGNSPLHF.

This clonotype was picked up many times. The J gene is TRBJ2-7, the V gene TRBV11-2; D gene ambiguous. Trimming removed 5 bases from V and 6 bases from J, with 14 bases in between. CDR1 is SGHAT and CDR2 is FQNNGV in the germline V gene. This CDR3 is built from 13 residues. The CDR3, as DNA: TGTGCCAGCAGCAACCTGCACAGCGCCGAGCAGTACTTC. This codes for CASSNLHSAEQYF.

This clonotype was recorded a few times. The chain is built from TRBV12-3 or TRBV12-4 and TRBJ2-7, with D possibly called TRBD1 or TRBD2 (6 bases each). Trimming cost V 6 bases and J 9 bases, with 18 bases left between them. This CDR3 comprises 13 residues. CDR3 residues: CASSPGDSFGQYF. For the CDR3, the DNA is TGTGCCAGCAGCCCAGGGGACTCCTTCGGGCAGTACTTC.

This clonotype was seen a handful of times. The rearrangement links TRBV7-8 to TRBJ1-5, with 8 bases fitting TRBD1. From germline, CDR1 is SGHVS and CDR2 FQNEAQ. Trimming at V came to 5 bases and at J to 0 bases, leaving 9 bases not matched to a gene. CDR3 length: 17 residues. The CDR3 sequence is CASSPLQGAYSNQPQHF. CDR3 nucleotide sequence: TGTGCCAGCAGCCCCTTGCAGGGGGCATATAGCAATCAGCCCCAGCATTTT.

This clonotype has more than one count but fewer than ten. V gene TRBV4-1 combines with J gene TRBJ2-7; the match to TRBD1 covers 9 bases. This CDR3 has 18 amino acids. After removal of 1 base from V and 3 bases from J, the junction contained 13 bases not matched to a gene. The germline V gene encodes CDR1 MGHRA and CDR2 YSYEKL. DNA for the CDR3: TGCGCCAGCAGCCAAGTTTCTTTACAGGGGGCGTCGGTCTACGAGCAGTACTTC. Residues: CASSQVSLQGASVYEQYF.

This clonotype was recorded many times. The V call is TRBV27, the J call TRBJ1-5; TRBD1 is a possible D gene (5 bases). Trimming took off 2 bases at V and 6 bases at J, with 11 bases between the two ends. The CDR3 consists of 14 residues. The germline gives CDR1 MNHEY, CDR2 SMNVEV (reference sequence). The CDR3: CASSLSREVQPQHF. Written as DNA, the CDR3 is TGTGCCAGCAGTTTAAGCAGGGAAGTTCAGCCCCAGCATTTT.